This record looks at one T cell receptor (beta chain) sequence and its context. This specimen belongs to a study of blood T cell repertoires in COVID-19. Study in general: Italy, Spain and the United States were the sources of the convalescent and acute COVID-19 samples. The analysed material was cDNA or gDNA that came from T cells, B-cell-depleted T cells, or PBMCs.

Cohort assignment relied on participant-reported clinical history. Libraries were prepared by immunoSEQ multiplex PCR; TCRdb keeps only in-frame clonotypes and omits some of them. The sample has more than 120,000 clones; approximately 84% are singletons. The sequenced sample was PBMCs or T cells enriched from blood (not recorded which). The sequence derives from a man aged 45-65 years in a cohort exposed to, infected with or recovered from COVID-19 (not recorded which).

The CDR3 nucleotides read TGTGCCAGAAGCTTGAGGGGAAGCGAGCAGTACTTC. Protein sequence: CARSLRGSEQYF. The chain joins TRBV5-3 to TRBJ2-7; tentatively, D is TRBD1 (5 bases). TRBV5-3 belongs to the ORF category, with a function that is uncertain. V was trimmed by 1 base and J by 6 bases, leaving 8 bases between them. This CDR3 contains 12 residues.